This T cell receptor beta chain was observed in a study of blood T cell repertoires in COVID-19. Study in general: Sources were T cells, B-cell-depleted T cells, or PBMCs; the material itself was cDNA or gDNA.

Original processing methods: How many nucleated cells were present was estimated from reference gene primer amplification. The assay was immunoSEQ multiplex PCR, and TCRdb's table has in-frame clones only and misses some. V, J and clone size were drawn from that table, and D and trimming were deduced from the DNA. The sample has tens of thousands of clones, roughly 80% seen once. Germline CDR1 and CDR2: WNHNN and SYGVQD (reference sequence). V lost 2 bases and J lost 7, with 6 bases in between. This CDR3 comprises 13 residues. This TCR was recovered from a human donor with acute or convalescent COVID-19. The donor label of this sample is uncertain. Input material: peripheral blood. V gene TRBV10-1 combines with J gene TRBJ1-6; D remains ambiguous. This CDR3 is CASSEQWNSPLHF. DNA for the CDR3: TGCGCCAGCAGTGAGCAGTGGAATTCACCCCTCCACTTT.